This is a list of T cell receptor beta chains from one sample in a study of blood T cell repertoires in COVID-19. The data were produced by immunoSEQ multiplex PCR, yet TCRdb's version contains in-frame clones alone and is incomplete. This table holds approximately 90,000 clones, around 75% found once. The specimen was peripheral blood. These receptors were taken from a human donor in a cohort sampled during active COVID-19. The CDR3 runs from the conserved cysteine through the conserved F or W. The order of the fields is clone size, V gene, D gene, J gene, CDR3 DNA, CDR3 protein. A D gene is named only where the DNA matches it firmly. Clone size, where shown, is once, few, many, or a class for clones that have expanded.

>NA|TRBV6-5|TRBD2|TRBJ2-7
TGTGCCAGCATCCAGACTAGCGGCCCCTACGAGCAGTACTTC
CASIQTSGPYEQYF
>NA|TRBV10-3|TRBD1|TRBJ2-3
TGTGCCATCAGGGGTCCCGGGACAGGGTTCACAGATACGCAGTATTTT
CAIRGPGTGFTDTQYF
>NA|TRBV19|NA|TRBJ1-6
TGTGCCAGTAGAATGGCTGGGAGCGGGAATTCACCCCTCCACTTT
CASRMAGSGNSPLHF
>NA|TRBV12-3/TRBV12-4|NA|TRBJ2-7
TGTGCCAGCAGTCTCAGACTATCAGACGAGCAGTACTTC
CASSLRLSDEQYF
>NA|TRBV2|NA|TRBJ2-2
TGTGCCAGCAGTGTTGGCAGGCCGAACACCGGGGAGCTGTTTTTT
CASSVGRPNTGELFF
>NA|TRBV7-2|TRBD1|TRBJ1-4
TGTGCCAGCAGCCGGGACAGGGGTGAAAAACTGTTTTTT
CASSRDRGEKLFF
>NA|TRBV7-2|NA|TRBJ2-2
TGTGCCAGCAGCTGGTCAGTTGCCGGGGAGCTGTTTTTT
CASSWSVAGELFF
>NA|TRBV18|NA|TRBJ2-7
TGTGCCAGCTCACAGGGACAATTCTACGAGCAGTACTTC
CASSQGQFYEQYF
>NA|TRBV5-5|TRBD1|TRBJ2-2
TGTGCCAGCAGCCCCGGGCAGGGGGTAGCTACCGGGGAGCTGTTTTTT
CASSPGQGVATGELFF
>NA|TRBV9|NA|TRBJ2-2
TGTGCCAGCAGCGGATTCACAGGCACCGGGGAGCTGTTTTTT
CASSGFTGTGELFF
>NA|TRBV15|TRBD1|TRBJ2-1
TGTGCCACCAGCGGGGACAGCTACAATGAGCAGTTCTTC
CATSGDSYNEQFF
>once|TRBV7-3|TRBD1|TRBJ1-1
TGTGCCAGCAGCACCGCCGGGACAGGGGGCGGTCGGACTGAAGCTTTCTTT
CASSTAGTGGGRTEAFF
>few|TRBV5-1|NA|TRBJ1-6
TGCGCCAGCCGGGGGGTGCCCTCAAATTCACCCCTCCACTTT
CASRGVPSNSPLHF
>few|TRBV28|NA|TRBJ1-3
TGTGCCAGCAGTCCCTGGACATTCTCTGGAAACACCATATATTTT
CASSPWTFSGNTIYF
>NA|TRBV6-4|TRBD2|TRBJ2-1
TGTGCCAGCAGTGCTAGCGGGAGTTGGGATGAGCAGTTCTTC
CASSASGSWDEQFF
>NA|TRBV5-8|TRBD1|TRBJ2-3
TGTGCCAGCAGCTTACAGGGGGTGAACACAGATACGCAGTATTTT
CASSLQGVNTDTQYF
>NA|TRBV27|NA|TRBJ1-6
TGTGCCAGCAGTCTGCGCGATAATTCACCCCTCCACTTT
CASSLRDNSPLHF
>NA|TRBV4-1|NA|TRBJ1-6
TGCGCCAGCAGCCATAATTATGGGGGGGTCCTAGGAAATTCACCCCTCCACTTT
CASSHNYGGVLGNSPLHF
>NA|TRBV27|TRBD1|TRBJ1-2
TGTGCCAGCAGTTTATCATGGGACAGACATGGCTACACCTTC
CASSLSWDRHGYTF
>NA|TRBV19|NA|TRBJ2-7
TGTGCCAGTAGTAAGACTGGGGCTTCCTACGAGCAGTACTTC
CASSKTGASYEQYF
>NA|TRBV18|NA|TRBJ2-5
TGTGCCAGCTCACCACTAGAAGAGACCCAGTACTTC
CASSPLEETQYF
>NA|TRBV24-1|TRBD1|TRBJ1-2
TGTGCCACCAGTACCCAGGGACAGTACTATGGCTACACCTTC
CATSTQGQYYGYTF
>NA|TRBV7-9|TRBD1|TRBJ2-3
TGTGCCAGCAGCGTAGGACAGGGCACAGATACGCAGTATTTT
CASSVGQGTDTQYF
>NA|TRBV7-6|TRBD2|TRBJ2-3
TGTGCCAGCAGCTTAGGACTAGCGGGTATGACGCAGTATTTT
CASSLGLAGMTQYF
>NA|TRBV7-7|NA|TRBJ1-4
TGTGCCCTAGTAAGAAAACTGTTTTTT
CALVRKLFF
>once|TRBV28|TRBD1|TRBJ2-7
TGTGCCAGCAGGGACAGGGACGAGCAGTACTTC
CASRDRDEQYF
>many|TRBV5-1|NA|TRBJ2-1
TGCGCCAGCAGCCGGGATCTCGATTACAATGAGCAGTTCTTC
CASSRDLDYNEQFF
>NA|TRBV5-1|TRBD1|TRBJ1-1
TGCGCCAGCAGCTTGGCCCCCGCAGGGGGTGGCACTGAAGCTTTCTTT
CASSLAPAGGGTEAFF
>NA|TRBV3-1/TRBV3-2|TRBD1|TRBJ2-2
TGTGCCAGCAGCCTCACAGGGGGTCAGAACACCGGGGAGCTGTTTTTT
CASSLTGGQNTGELFF
>NA|TRBV9|NA|TRBJ2-1
TGTGCCAGCAGCATAGAGGGGATCGGTGAGCAGTTCTTC
CASSIEGIGEQFF
>NA|TRBV12-3/TRBV12-4|TRBD2|TRBJ2-5
TGTGCCAGCTCGCTAGCGGGAGGAGAGACCCAGTACTTC
CASSLAGGETQYF
>once|TRBV19|NA|TRBJ2-5
TGTGCCAGTAGTATATCCCCAGGTCGACAAGAGACCCAGTACTTC
CASSISPGRQETQYF